This passage covers 22 T cell receptor beta chains from one sample sequenced in a study of T-cell reconstitution after alpha-beta-depleted transplantation in children. Researchers prepared the TCRbeta library using unique molecular identifiers, the study reports. One entry per CDR3 protein results from TCRdb running MiXCR on the PCR reads. The repertoire holds 60,000 to 100,000 distinct CDR3 sequences, with 15% to 20% as singletons. The sequenced sample was PBMCs, mostly from graft donor cells, obtained 360 days after TCRalphabeta/CD19-depleted stem cell transplant. These receptors came from a male patient aged 2 to 9 who had a stem cell transplant for acute lymphoblastic leukemia, so the T cells may come from the graft donor.

This clonotype has just a few counts. This chain links TRBV12-3 or TRBV12-4 with TRBJ2-5, with TRBD1 identical over 7 bases. The junction had 10 bases not matched to a gene; V was cut back by 6 bases and J by 3 bases. The length of the CDR3 is 15 residues. This chain's CDR3 is CASSLLHRGEETQYF. CDR3 nucleotides: TGTGCCAGCAGCCTCCTTCACAGGGGTGAAGAGACCCAGTACTTC.

This clonotype was detected many times. The chain joins TRBV12-3 or TRBV12-4 to TRBJ1-1, with 9 nucleotides matching TRBD1. V lost 3 bases and J lost 4; bases outside the gene matches: 3. The CDR3 is 14 residues long. CDR3 DNA: TGTGCCAGCAGTTTTACAGGGGGCGGCACTGAAGCTTTCTTT. This encodes CASSFTGGGTEAFF.

This clonotype turned up a few times. The V call is TRBV12-3 or TRBV12-4, the J call TRBJ2-1; 7 bases agree with TRBD1. V trimming: 4 bases; J trimming: 2 bases; junction bases outside the gene matches: 11. This CDR3 spans 17 amino acids. The chain's CDR3 is CASSSVRGQLAYNEQFF. Written as DNA, the CDR3 is TGTGCCAGCAGTTCGGTAAGGGGGCAGCTGGCCTACAATGAGCAGTTCTTC.

This rearrangement joins TRBV6-1 to TRBJ2-1; tentatively, D is TRBD2 (5 bases). CDR1 is MNHNS, CDR2 SASEGT, per germline. This CDR3 is built from 14 residues. Trimming cost V 7 bases and J 8 bases, with 18 bases left between them. The CDR3 region has the DNA TGTGCCAGCAACCTAGTTCGAGGGTCCGATGAGCAGTTCTTC. Protein: CASNLVRGSDEQFF.

This chain connects TRBV12-3 or TRBV12-4 to TRBJ2-3, with D perhaps being TRBD1 or TRBD2 (5 bases each). The CDR3 extends over 13 amino acids. Deletions cut 4 bases from V and 2 bases from J, with 7 bases between. CDR3 in amino acids: CASSWGFTDTQYF. The CDR3 region has the DNA TGTGCCAGCAGTTGGGGGTTCACAGATACGCAGTATTTT.

The V and J genes are TRBV5-6 and TRBJ2-3; D is perhaps TRBD1 (5 bases). The CDR3 spans 13 residues. From germline, CDR1 is SGHDT and CDR2 YYEEEE. Trimming cost V 0 bases and J 5 bases, with 7 bases left between them. In DNA form, the CDR3 reads TGTGCCAGCAGCTTGGACAGGCGAGATACGCAGTATTTT. Translated, it gives CASSLDRRDTQYF. Based on the CDR3 plus reference TRBV5-6 and TRBJ2-3, the full variable domain is DAGVTQSPTHLIKTRGQQVTLRCSPKSGHDTVSWYQQALGQGPQFIFQYYEEEERQRGNFPDRFSGHQFPNYSSELNVNALLLGDSALYLCASSLDRRDTQYFGPGTRLTVL.

The gene calls are TRBV18 and TRBJ2-1; 8 bases agree with TRBD2. From germline, CDR1 is KGHSH and CDR2 LQKENI. The CDR3 runs 16 residues. Trimming removed 3 bases from V and 4 bases from J; junction bases left unmatched: 8. CDR3 DNA: TGTGCCAGCTCACCCCTTAGCGGGGCTTCTTACAATGAGCAGTTCTTC. It encodes CASSPLSGASYNEQFF.

This clonotype was recorded many times. The chain is built from TRBV7-9 and TRBJ1-2; no clear D gene. This CDR3 spans 14 amino acids. V was trimmed by 2 bases and J by 4 bases, leaving 11 bases between them. CDR1 is SEHNR, CDR2 FQNEAQ, per germline (reference sequence). In DNA form, the CDR3 reads TGTGCCAGCAGCTTACAAGGTCCGCCCTATGGCTACACCTTC. Its protein product is CASSLQGPPYGYTF.

This clonotype was counted ten times or more. The genes are TRBV5-1 and TRBJ2-5; D remains unclear. CDR1 SGHRS and CDR2 YFSETQ come from the germline V gene. The CDR3 has 15 residues. V was shortened by 5 bases and J by 2 bases, with 16 bases between the two germline ends. This CDR3 reads CASSRLFRFQETQYF. In nucleotides, the CDR3 is TGCGCCAGCAGTCGCCTATTCCGTTTTCAAGAGACCCAGTACTTC.

This chain joins TRBV29-1 and TRBJ2-1; 7 bases agree with TRBD2. The CDR3 loop spans 14 amino acids. J gave up 3 bases and V 7 bases, and 9 bases lay outside the gene matches. The V gene's germline CDR1 is SQVTM and CDR2 ANQGSEA. CDR3 DNA sequence: TGCAGCGGTTGCAAAAGGACTAGCTACAATGAGCAGTTCTTC. The encoded protein is CSGCKRTSYNEQFF.

This clonotype occurred a few times. This sequence joins TRBV5-6 and TRBJ2-1; 13 bases agree with TRBD2. This CDR3 region has 17 residues. The V gene's germline CDR1 is SGHDT and CDR2 YYEEEE. The V segment lost 4 bases and the J segment 4 bases; nucleotides outside the gene matches: 8. The CDR3 DNA reads as TGTGCCAGCAGCCATCGGACTAGCGGGAGATCATACAATGAGCAGTTCTTC. Amino acid sequence: CASSHRTSGRSYNEQFF.

This clonotype has ten or more counts. The chain is built from TRBV12-3 or TRBV12-4 and TRBJ1-1; no definite D call. The CDR3 consists of 15 residues. The V gene lost 8 bases and the J gene lost 3 bases, with 19 bases spanning the gap. DNA of the CDR3: TGTGCCAGCTCCCGGCTCCCCGAGGTGGACACTGAAGCTTTCTTT. Residues: CASSRLPEVDTEAFF.

This chain connects TRBV12-3 or TRBV12-4 to TRBJ2-3, with 7 bases that match TRBD2. The CDR3 has 15 amino acids. V shed 3 bases, J shed 1 base, and the junction held 4 bases outside the gene matches. The CDR3 region is CASSFPAGGTDTQYF. The DNA for the CDR3 is TGTGCCAGCAGTTTTCCGGCGGGAGGCACAGATACGCAGTATTTT.

This sequence joins TRBV2 and TRBJ2-3; tentative D call: TRBD2 (5 bases). CDR3 length: 19 amino acids. Germline V gene sequence: CDR1 SNHLY, CDR2 FYNNEI. CDR3 DNA sequence: TGTACCTGCAGTTTTCCGTCTCACGCGGGCTCCTTTAGCCTATATACGCAGTATTTT. As protein: CTCSFPSHAGSFSLYTQYF.

The rearrangement joins TRBV6-5 to TRBJ2-1, with D perhaps matching TRBD2 (5 bases). Deletions cut 0 bases from V and 10 bases from J, with 16 bases between. This CDR3 region has 15 residues. Germline V gives CDR1 MNHEY, CDR2 SVGAGI. This chain's CDR3 is CASSYSNRAGWEQFF. In DNA, the CDR3 is TGTGCCAGCAGTTACTCGAATAGGGCGGGCTGGGAGCAGTTCTTC.

The sample holds many counts of this clonotype. The chain couples TRBV10-3 to TRBJ2-7; D unclear. CDR3 size: 15 residues. Trimming took off 2 bases at V and 3 bases at J, with 14 bases between the two ends. Germline V lookup: CDR1 ENHRY, CDR2 SYGVKD. This CDR3 reads CAISEGRSRDYEQYF. CDR3 coding DNA: TGTGCCATCAGTGAGGGCCGTTCAAGGGACTACGAGCAGTACTTC.

This clonotype occurred a few times. The chain carries TRBV12-3 or TRBV12-4 and TRBJ2-1; possibly TRBD2 for D (5 bases). Trimming removed 0 bases at V and 0 bases at J, with 9 bases between. The CDR3 extends over 16 amino acids. Here the CDR3 DNA reads TGTGCCAGCAGTTTAGCTCGAGGGAGCTCCTACAATGAGCAGTTCTTC. This sequence encodes CASSLARGSSYNEQFF.

The chain links TRBV13 to TRBJ2-7; possibly TRBD1 or TRBD2 for D (6 bases each). V was cut by 3 bases and J by 0 bases, with 15 bases left in between. This CDR3 is 16 amino acids long. The germline gives CDR1 PRHDT, CDR2 FYEKMQ (reference sequence). CDR3 coding DNA: TGTGCCAGCAGCTTCCTACCGGGGGCTGACTCCTACGAGCAGTACTTC. The encoded protein is CASSFLPGADSYEQYF.

This clonotype showed up just a few times. At one boundary the junction diverges from the germline segment, which might be a read error. The gene calls are TRBV7-9 and TRBJ2-7, with 7 bases matching TRBD1. Germline-derived CDR1 and CDR2 are SEHNR and FQNEAQ (reference sequence). The CDR3 covers 11 residues. The chain's CDR3 is CASSLFGQVHF. The CDR3 bases are TGTGCCAGCAGCTTATTTGGACAGGTCCACTTC.

This clonotype appeared many times. The V and J genes are TRBV12-3 or TRBV12-4 and TRBJ1-4; D remains unclear. The CDR3 totals 12 residues. Trimming cost V 5 bases and J 6 bases, with 7 bases left between them. CDR3 sequence reads: CASSHLHEKLFF. The CDR3 nucleotides are TGTGCCAGCAGTCACCTCCATGAAAAACTGTTTTTT.

This clonotype has only a few counts. The chain links TRBV4-1 to TRBJ1-5; D is uncertain. The CDR3 covers 13 residues. CDR1 and CDR2 from the germline V gene are MGHRA and YSYEKL. V gave up 3 bases and J gave up 3 bases, with 6 bases separating them. For the CDR3, the DNA is TGCGCCAGCAGCCACCGTCTCAATCAGCCCCAGCATTTT. It yields the protein CASSHRLNQPQHF.

The rearrangement links TRBV4-1 to TRBJ2-1; 8 bases align to TRBD2. V shed 2 bases and J 7 bases; nucleotides not matched to a gene: 13. The CDR3 extends over 17 amino acids. Per germline, CDR1 MGHRA and CDR2 YSYEKL. CDR3 nucleotides: TGCGCCAGCAGCCAATTGCTCCAGCGGGAGATTAGGAATGAGCAGTTCTTC. This translates into CASSQLLQREIRNEQFF.